This is a list of T cell receptor beta chains from one sample in a study of cytotoxic CD8 clonotypes in ibrutinib-treated CLL. The method was immunoSEQ multiplex PCR; TCRdb's version includes in-frame clones alone and lacks a portion of them. The repertoire holds approximately 330,000 clones, around four fifths seen once, with more than 6% in the top ten. Here the sequenced sample was PBMCs, taken before ibrutinib treatment. The receptor source for this set is a human donor with chronic lymphocytic leukemia. The CDR3 runs from the conserved cysteine through the conserved F or W. A D gene is named only where the DNA matches it firmly. Size is omitted from some rows. Given values are once, few, many or a class for expanded clones.

cdr3_nt: TGCAGCGGACCGGGACGAAAAACCGGGGAGCTGTTTTTT; cdr3_aa: CSGPGRKTGELFF; d_call: NA; v_call: TRBV29-1; clone_size: once; j_call: TRBJ2-2
cdr3_nt: TGTGCCAGCAGCTTGACTACGCGCTCCTACGAGCAGTACTTC; cdr3_aa: CASSLTTRSYEQYF; d_call: NA; v_call: TRBV5-4; clone_size: few; j_call: TRBJ2-7
cdr3_nt: TGTGCCACCAGCCTCAGTACAGATACGCAGTATTTT; cdr3_aa: CATSLSTDTQYF; d_call: NA; v_call: TRBV15; clone_size: NA; j_call: TRBJ2-3
cdr3_nt: TGTGCCAGCAGCGTAGAAGCGGCAGCCTACGAGCAGTACTTC; cdr3_aa: CASSVEAAAYEQYF; d_call: NA; v_call: TRBV9; clone_size: NA; j_call: TRBJ2-7
cdr3_nt: TGTGCCAGCAGTTTAGGAGCGCGGACAGTCGGAGAGACCCAGTACTTC; cdr3_aa: CASSLGARTVGETQYF; d_call: NA; v_call: TRBV11-2; clone_size: NA; j_call: TRBJ2-5
cdr3_nt: TGTGCCAGCAGCCCCCGGGGAGGCATGAACACTGAAGCTTTCTTT; cdr3_aa: CASSPRGGMNTEAFF; d_call: NA; v_call: TRBV9; clone_size: NA; j_call: TRBJ1-1
cdr3_nt: TGCGCCAGCAGCTACAACAGCGACAATGAGCAGTTCTTC; cdr3_aa: CASSYNSDNEQFF; d_call: NA; v_call: TRBV4-1; clone_size: NA; j_call: TRBJ2-1
cdr3_nt: TGTGCCAGCAGCCCGAGACTAGCGGTCCAATACGAGCAGTACTTC; cdr3_aa: CASSPRLAVQYEQYF; d_call: TRBD2; v_call: TRBV7-2; clone_size: NA; j_call: TRBJ2-7
cdr3_nt: TGTGCCAGCAATACCGACAGGAACACCATATATTTT; cdr3_aa: CASNTDRNTIYF; d_call: NA; v_call: TRBV11-2; clone_size: once; j_call: TRBJ1-3
cdr3_nt: TGTGCCTGGAGTTCTCAGCCCTACGAGCAGTACTTC; cdr3_aa: CAWSSQPYEQYF; d_call: NA; v_call: TRBV30; clone_size: once; j_call: TRBJ2-7
cdr3_nt: TGTGCCAGCAGGGCCGGGACTCCGAACACCGGGGAGCTGTTTTTT; cdr3_aa: CASRAGTPNTGELFF; d_call: NA; v_call: TRBV11-3; clone_size: NA; j_call: TRBJ2-2
cdr3_nt: TGTGCCAGTAGTATCCACAGGGGGGCAGCTTTCTTT; cdr3_aa: CASSIHRGAAFF; d_call: TRBD1; v_call: TRBV19; clone_size: NA; j_call: TRBJ1-1
cdr3_nt: TGTGCCAGCAGCCTTAGGTCCGGGACAGGGGCTGGCGAGCAGTACTTC; cdr3_aa: CASSLRSGTGAGEQYF; d_call: TRBD1; v_call: TRBV11-2; clone_size: NA; j_call: TRBJ2-7
cdr3_nt: TGTGCCAGCTCACCGCCCGGGACGGAACTAGGGACTGAAGCTTTCTTT; cdr3_aa: CASSPPGTELGTEAFF; d_call: NA; v_call: TRBV18; clone_size: NA; j_call: TRBJ1-1
cdr3_nt: TGCGCCAGCAGTGTACTAGACGGTTGGACCGGGGAGCTGTTTTTT; cdr3_aa: CASSVLDGWTGELFF; d_call: NA; v_call: TRBV5-1; clone_size: NA; j_call: TRBJ2-2
cdr3_nt: TGTGCCAGCAGCCGACGACTAGCGGGAGGGCCTGGAGATACGCAGTATTTT; cdr3_aa: CASSRRLAGGPGDTQYF; d_call: TRBD2; v_call: TRBV5-4; clone_size: NA; j_call: TRBJ2-3
cdr3_nt: TGTGCCAGCAGTGAAGCTAGAGCGACTGAAGCTTTCTTT; cdr3_aa: CASSEARATEAFF; d_call: NA; v_call: TRBV6-1; clone_size: NA; j_call: TRBJ1-1
cdr3_nt: TGTGCCAGCAGCCCGTTGACGGGCTCCTACAATGAGCAGTTCTTC; cdr3_aa: CASSPLTGSYNEQFF; d_call: NA; v_call: TRBV11-2; clone_size: NA; j_call: TRBJ2-1
cdr3_nt: TGTGCCAGCAGCTTGATGGGGACAGGGGATTGGGATACGCAGTATTTT; cdr3_aa: CASSLMGTGDWDTQYF; d_call: TRBD1; v_call: TRBV5-5; clone_size: NA; j_call: TRBJ2-3
cdr3_nt: TGTGCCAGCAGCTTACCAGGGGACGTACCCTTCTATGGCTACACCTTC; cdr3_aa: CASSLPGDVPFYGYTF; d_call: NA; v_call: TRBV28; clone_size: once; j_call: TRBJ1-2
cdr3_nt: TGTGCCAGCGGAACAGGGGGCCTTGGCACAGATACGCAGTATTTT; cdr3_aa: CASGTGGLGTDTQYF; d_call: TRBD1; v_call: TRBV5-4; clone_size: NA; j_call: TRBJ2-3
cdr3_nt: TGTGCCAGCAGCTTCCGAGACGGACAGTTGCGAAGCGAGCAGTACTTC; cdr3_aa: CASSFRDGQLRSEQYF; d_call: NA; v_call: TRBV7-9; clone_size: NA; j_call: TRBJ2-7
cdr3_nt: TGTGCCAGCAGTGACCCTAGGACAGGGGTTTCCTACGAGCAGTACTTC; cdr3_aa: CASSDPRTGVSYEQYF; d_call: TRBD1; v_call: TRBV6-1; clone_size: NA; j_call: TRBJ2-7
cdr3_nt: TGTGCCAGCAGCCCCCCGGGGGCGGAAGCTTTCTTT; cdr3_aa: CASSPPGAEAFF; d_call: NA; v_call: TRBV7-2; clone_size: NA; j_call: TRBJ1-1
cdr3_nt: TGTGCCGGAACCGGGCCAGGGGGGAGCAATCAGCCCCAGCATTTT; cdr3_aa: CAGTGPGGSNQPQHF; d_call: TRBD1; v_call: TRBV30; clone_size: NA; j_call: TRBJ1-5
cdr3_nt: TGCAGCGTTGTAGGCGGTACAGCTATATGGCAGTACTTC; cdr3_aa: CSVVGGTAIWQYF; d_call: NA; v_call: TRBV29-1; clone_size: NA; j_call: TRBJ2-7
cdr3_nt: TGTGCCAGCAGCTCCACAACAGGGTCCTACGAGCAGTACTTC; cdr3_aa: CASSSTTGSYEQYF; d_call: NA; v_call: TRBV7-2; clone_size: NA; j_call: TRBJ2-7
cdr3_nt: TGCGCCAGCAGCCAAGATTGGGACACCCACTACACCTTC; cdr3_aa: CASSQDWDTHYTF; d_call: NA; v_call: TRBV4-3; clone_size: NA; j_call: TRBJ1-2
cdr3_nt: TGTGCCAGCAGCTTAGATCCCGGGTTTCGGGCTGAAGCTTTCTTT; cdr3_aa: CASSLDPGFRAEAFF; d_call: NA; v_call: TRBV7-9; clone_size: many; j_call: TRBJ1-1
cdr3_nt: TGCGCCAGCAGCCCCCTGGGAGGGAACTATGGCTACACCTTC; cdr3_aa: CASSPLGGNYGYTF; d_call: NA; v_call: TRBV4-3; clone_size: NA; j_call: TRBJ1-2
cdr3_nt: TGTGCCAGCAGCCAAGACCGCTATGGCTACACCTTC; cdr3_aa: CASSQDRYGYTF; d_call: NA; v_call: TRBV4-2; clone_size: few; j_call: TRBJ1-2